The rows below give T cell receptor beta chains drawn from one sample of a study of cytomegalovirus exposure and HLA in healthy donors. Data came from immunoSEQ multiplex PCR; TCRdb stores just in-frame clones and leaves some out. In the table there are some 170,000 clones, more than 80% of which are singletons. Input material: PBMCs. The receptors derive from a woman younger than 35 in good health and CMV-seropositive. Both conserved end residues are part of each CDR3. The D gene is left open where the match is weak. Clone size is given for some rows only: seen once, a few or many times, or a class if the clone is expanded.

size	J	V	D	DNA	CDR3
-	TRBJ1-1	TRBV18	-	TGTGCCAGCTCACCACCGGATGGCGCAGGGCCTCGTGTAGCTTTCTTT	CASSPPDGAGPRVAFF
-	TRBJ2-2	TRBV19	TRBD1	TGTGCCAGCCTAAGGACAGGGGAGTTCGGGGAGCTGTTTTTT	CASLRTGEFGELFF
once	TRBJ2-1	TRBV5-4	-	TGTGCCAGCAGCCTGCCATACTCATACGATGAGCAGTTCTTC	CASSLPYSYDEQFF
few	TRBJ2-7	TRBV4-3	TRBD2	TGCGCCAGCAGCCAAGGGGGGGGACGCTACGAGCAGTACTTC	CASSQGGGRYEQYF
-	TRBJ2-7	TRBV30	-	TGTGCCTGGAGTGTACGGTACGAGCAGTACTTC	CAWSVRYEQYF
few	TRBJ1-6	TRBV5-4	-	TGTGCCAGCAGCAATGCTCGGGGGTATAATTCACCCCTCCACTTT	CASSNARGYNSPLHF
-	TRBJ2-1	TRBV30	TRBD2	TGTGCCTGGAGGGCCCCGGGACTAGCGGGGGGTGACCCCTACAATGAGCAGTTCTTC	CAWRAPGLAGGDPYNEQFF
-	TRBJ2-2	TRBV7-9	TRBD2	TGTGCCAGCAGCCAAAAGACTAGCGGGGGAGCTACCCGGGAGCTGTTTTTT	CASSQKTSGGATRELFF
-	TRBJ2-2	TRBV19	TRBD1	TGTGCCATCAAGGGACAGGGGCACGGGGAGCTGTTTTTT	CAIKGQGHGELFF
-	TRBJ2-3	TRBV7-9	TRBD1	TGTTCCAGCAGCTTCACCGGACAGGCAGATACGCAGTATTTT	CSSSFTGQADTQYF
-	TRBJ1-5	TRBV27	TRBD1	TGTGCCAGCAGAGATATGGGGGGGACAGGGAGGTTCGGTCAGCCCCAGCATTTT	CASRDMGGTGRFGQPQHF
-	TRBJ1-5	TRBV7-8	TRBD1	TGTGCCAGCAGCTCGGACAGGGTGAGCAATCAGCCCCAGCATTTT	CASSSDRVSNQPQHF
-	TRBJ2-4	TRBV28	TRBD1	TGTGCCAGCACCCACAGCCCGGGACAGGTAGCCAAAAACATTCAGTACTTC	CASTHSPGQVAKNIQYF
once	TRBJ2-7	TRBV10-3	TRBD2	TGTGCCATCAGCGGACTAGCGGGGGGGAACGAGCAGTACTTC	CAISGLAGGNEQYF
-	TRBJ2-7	TRBV6-1	-	TGTGCCAGCAGATACCGGGATTCCTACGAGCAGTACTTC	CASRYRDSYEQYF
medium-sized	TRBJ1-1	TRBV4-3	-	TGCGCCAGCAGCCCGACCAGGGCTGAATTGAACACTGAAGCTTTCTTT	CASSPTRAELNTEAFF
few	TRBJ2-1	TRBV7-2	-	TGTGCCAGCAGCTTAGCGGATCTCAGCGTCGAGCAGTTCTTC	CASSLADLSVEQFF
-	TRBJ1-2	TRBV6-1	-	TGTGCCAGCATCCGGAACTATGGCTACACCTTC	CASIRNYGYTF
-	TRBJ2-7	TRBV7-2	-	TGTGCCAGCAGCTCCCACTACGAGCAGTACTTC	CASSSHYEQYF